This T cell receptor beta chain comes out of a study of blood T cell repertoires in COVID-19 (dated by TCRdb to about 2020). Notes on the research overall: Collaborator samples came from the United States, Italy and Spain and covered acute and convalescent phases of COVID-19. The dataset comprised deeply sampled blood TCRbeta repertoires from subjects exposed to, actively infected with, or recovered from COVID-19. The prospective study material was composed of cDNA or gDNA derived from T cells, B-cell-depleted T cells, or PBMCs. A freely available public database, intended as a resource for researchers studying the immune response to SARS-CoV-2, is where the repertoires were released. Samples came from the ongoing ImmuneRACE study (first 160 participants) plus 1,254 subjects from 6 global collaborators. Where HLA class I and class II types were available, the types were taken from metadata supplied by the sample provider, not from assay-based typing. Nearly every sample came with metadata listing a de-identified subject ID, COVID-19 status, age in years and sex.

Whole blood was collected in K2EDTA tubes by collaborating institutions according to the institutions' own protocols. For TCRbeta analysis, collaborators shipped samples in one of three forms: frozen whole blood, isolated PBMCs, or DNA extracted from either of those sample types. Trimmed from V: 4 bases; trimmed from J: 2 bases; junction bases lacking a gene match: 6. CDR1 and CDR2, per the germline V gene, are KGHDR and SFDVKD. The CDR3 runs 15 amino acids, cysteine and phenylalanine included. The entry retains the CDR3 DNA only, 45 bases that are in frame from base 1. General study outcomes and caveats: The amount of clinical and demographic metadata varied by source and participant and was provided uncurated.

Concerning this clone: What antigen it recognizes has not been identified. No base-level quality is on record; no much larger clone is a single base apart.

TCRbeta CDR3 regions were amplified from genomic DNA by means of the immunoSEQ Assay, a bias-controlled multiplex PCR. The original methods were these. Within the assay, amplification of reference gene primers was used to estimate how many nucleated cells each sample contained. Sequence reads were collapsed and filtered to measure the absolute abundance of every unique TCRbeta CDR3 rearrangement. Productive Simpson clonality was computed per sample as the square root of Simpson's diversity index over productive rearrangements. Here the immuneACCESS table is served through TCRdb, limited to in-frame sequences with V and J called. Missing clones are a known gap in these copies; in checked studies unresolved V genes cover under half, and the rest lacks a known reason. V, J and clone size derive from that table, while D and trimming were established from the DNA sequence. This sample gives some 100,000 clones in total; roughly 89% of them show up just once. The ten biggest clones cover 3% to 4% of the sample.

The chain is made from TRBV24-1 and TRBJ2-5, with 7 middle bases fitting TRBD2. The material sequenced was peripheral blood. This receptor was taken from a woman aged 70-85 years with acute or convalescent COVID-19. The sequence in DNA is TGTGCCACCAGTGAGGGGGGGTCGGGACAAGAGACCCAGTACTTC. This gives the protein CATSEGGSGQETQYF.